The source of this T cell receptor beta chain is a study of cytotoxic CD8 clonotypes in ibrutinib-treated CLL. General study results and limits: Clonality rose at ibrutinib response and fell back toward baseline at progression.

Worth noting for this clone: Its antigen is currently unknown.

This CDR3 region has 12 residues. Germline loops: CDR1 MNHNY, CDR2 SVGAGI (reference sequence). Cryopreserved PBMCs yielded about 2.2 micrograms of genomic DNA for TCR beta libraries. TCRdb keeps only in-frame clones here, not all; method: immunoSEQ multiplex PCR. The sample lists around 310,000 clones, roughly 85% occurring once. The receptor's source is a human donor with chronic lymphocytic leukemia. The rearrangement links TRBV6-6 to TRBJ1-4; maybe TRBD1 (5 bases). The sequencing used PBMCs, collected before ibrutinib treatment. The CDR3 nucleotides are TGTGCAGCGATGGGGGGGAATGAAAAACTGTTTTTT. This encodes CAAMGGNEKLFF.